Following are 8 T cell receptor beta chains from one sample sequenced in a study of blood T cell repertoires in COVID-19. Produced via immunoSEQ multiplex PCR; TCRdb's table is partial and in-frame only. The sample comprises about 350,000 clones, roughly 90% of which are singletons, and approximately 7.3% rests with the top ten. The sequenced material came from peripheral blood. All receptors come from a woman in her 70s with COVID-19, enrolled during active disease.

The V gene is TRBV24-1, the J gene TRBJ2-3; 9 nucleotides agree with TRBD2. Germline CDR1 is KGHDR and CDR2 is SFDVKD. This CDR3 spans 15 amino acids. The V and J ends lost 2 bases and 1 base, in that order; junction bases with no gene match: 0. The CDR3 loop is CATSDWTSGTDTQYF. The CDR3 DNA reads TGTGCCACCAGTGATTGGACTAGCGGCACAGATACGCAGTATTTT.

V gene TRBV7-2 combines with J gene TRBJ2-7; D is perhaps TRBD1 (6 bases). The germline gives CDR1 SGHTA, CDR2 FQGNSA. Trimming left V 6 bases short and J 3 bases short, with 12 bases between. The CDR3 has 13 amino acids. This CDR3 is CASRKGDLYEQYF. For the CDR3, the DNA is TGTGCCAGCAGGAAGGGGGACCTCTACGAGCAGTACTTC.

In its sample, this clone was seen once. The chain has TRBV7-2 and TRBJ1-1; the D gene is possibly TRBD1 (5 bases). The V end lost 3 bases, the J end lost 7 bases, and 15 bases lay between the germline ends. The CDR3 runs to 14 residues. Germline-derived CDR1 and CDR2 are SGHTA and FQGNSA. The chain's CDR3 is CASSLLTRTYEAFF. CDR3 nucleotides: TGTGCCAGCAGCTTGCTAACCAGGACATATGAAGCTTTCTTT. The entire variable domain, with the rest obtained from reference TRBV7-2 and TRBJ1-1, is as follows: GAGVSQSPSNKVTEKGKDVELRCDPISGHTALYWYRQSLGQGLEFLIYFQGNSAPDKSGLPSDRFSAERTGGSVSTLTIQRTQQEDSAVYLCASSLLTRTYEAFFGQGTRLTVV.

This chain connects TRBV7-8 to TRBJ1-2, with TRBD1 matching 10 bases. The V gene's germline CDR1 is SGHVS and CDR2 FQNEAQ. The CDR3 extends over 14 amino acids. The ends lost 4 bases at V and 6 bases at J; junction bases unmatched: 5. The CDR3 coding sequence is TGTGCCAGCAGCTACCGTGGGACAGGGGATGGCTACACCTTC. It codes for CASSYRGTGDGYTF.

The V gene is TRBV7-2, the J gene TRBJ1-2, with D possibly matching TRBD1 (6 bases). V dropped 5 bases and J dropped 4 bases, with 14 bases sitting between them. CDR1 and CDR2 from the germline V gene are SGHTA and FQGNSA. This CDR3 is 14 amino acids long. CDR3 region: CASSPTGTSYGYTF. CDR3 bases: TGTGCCAGCAGCCCGACTGGGACAAGCTATGGCTACACCTTC.

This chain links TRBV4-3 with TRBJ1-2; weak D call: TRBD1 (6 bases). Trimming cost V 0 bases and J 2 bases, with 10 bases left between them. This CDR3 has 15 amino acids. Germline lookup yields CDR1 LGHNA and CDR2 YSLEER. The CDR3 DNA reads TGCGCCAGCAGCCAAGATCGAGGGACAAACTATGGCTACACCTTC. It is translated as CASSQDRGTNYGYTF.

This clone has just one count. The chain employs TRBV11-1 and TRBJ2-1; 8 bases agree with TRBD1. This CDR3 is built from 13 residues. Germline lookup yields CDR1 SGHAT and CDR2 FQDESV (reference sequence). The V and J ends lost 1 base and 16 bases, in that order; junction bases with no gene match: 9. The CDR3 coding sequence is TGTGCCAGCAGCTTAGATAGGGCAGGGGGCCAATTCTTC. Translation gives CASSLDRAGGQFF. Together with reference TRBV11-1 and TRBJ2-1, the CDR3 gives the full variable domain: EAEVAQSPRYKITEKSQAVAFWCDPISGHATLYWYRQILGQGPELLVQFQDESVVDDSQLPKDRFSAERLKGVDSTLKIQPAELGDSAMYLCASSLDRAGGQFFGPGTRLTVL.

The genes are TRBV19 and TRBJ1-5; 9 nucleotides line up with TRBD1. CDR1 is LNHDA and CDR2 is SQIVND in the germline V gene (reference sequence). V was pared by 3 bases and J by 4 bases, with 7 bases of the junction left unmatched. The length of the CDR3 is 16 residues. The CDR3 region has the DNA TGTGCCAGTAGTATGGGGTCCGGGACAGGGAATCAGCCCCAGCATTTT. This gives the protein CASSMGSGTGNQPQHF.